This T cell receptor beta chain was documented in a study of cytomegalovirus exposure and HLA in healthy donors. The study's findings and limits: By a later analysis, the bulk of CMV-associated TCR beta chains appeared HLA-restricted. The authors later found TCR association rates varying by HLA locus, with DRB1 most and HLA-C fewest.

The PCR contained 60 Vbeta and 13 Jbeta primers. Data came from immunoSEQ multiplex PCR; TCRdb stores just in-frame clones and leaves some out. The profile shows more than 110,000 clones, around 72% of them singletons. The CDR3 totals 14 residues. The germline CDR1 and CDR2 sequences are SSHAT and FNYEAQ (reference sequence). Remarks on this clone: Its antigen remains unidentified. One junction end does not reproduce the germline sequence, and a read error may be involved.

The specimen was PBMCs. This chain links TRBV7-7 with TRBJ2-3; 9 bases are shared with TRBD1. The TCR comes from a woman aged 40 to 50 in good health and CMV-seronegative. The CDR3 protein is CASSSDYGQGTQYF. The DNA for the CDR3 is TGTGCTAGCAGCTCAGACTATGGACAGGGGACGCAGTATTTT.